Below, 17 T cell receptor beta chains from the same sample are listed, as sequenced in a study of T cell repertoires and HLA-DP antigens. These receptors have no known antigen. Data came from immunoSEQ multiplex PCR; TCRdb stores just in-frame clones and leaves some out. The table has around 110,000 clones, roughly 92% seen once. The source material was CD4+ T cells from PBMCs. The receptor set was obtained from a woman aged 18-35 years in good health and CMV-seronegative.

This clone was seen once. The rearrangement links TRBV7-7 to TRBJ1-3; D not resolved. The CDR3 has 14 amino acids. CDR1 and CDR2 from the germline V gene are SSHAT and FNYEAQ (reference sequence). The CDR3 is CASSPSGHGNTIYF. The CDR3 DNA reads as TGTGCTAGCTCCCCCTCTGGCCATGGAAACACCATATATTTT.

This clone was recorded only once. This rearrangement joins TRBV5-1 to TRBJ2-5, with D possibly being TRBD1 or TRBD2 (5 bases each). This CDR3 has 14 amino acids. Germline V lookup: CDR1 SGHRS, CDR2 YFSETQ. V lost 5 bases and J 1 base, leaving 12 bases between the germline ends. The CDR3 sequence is CASSWGMSQETQYF. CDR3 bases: TGCGCCAGCAGTTGGGGGATGTCCCAAGAGACCCAGTACTTC. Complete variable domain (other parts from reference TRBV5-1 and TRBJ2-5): KAGVTQTPRYLIKTRGQQVTLSCSPISGHRSVSWYQQTPGQGLQFLFEYFSETQRNKGNFPGRFSGRQFSNSRSEMNVSTLELGDSALYLCASSWGMSQETQYFGPGTRLLVL.

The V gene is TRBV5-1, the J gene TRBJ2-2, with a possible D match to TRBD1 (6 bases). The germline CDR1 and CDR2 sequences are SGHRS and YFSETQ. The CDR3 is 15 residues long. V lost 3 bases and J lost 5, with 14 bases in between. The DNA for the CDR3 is TGCGCCAGCAGCTCCGGACAGCTCCCAACCGGGGAGCTGTTTTTT. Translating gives CASSSGQLPTGELFF.

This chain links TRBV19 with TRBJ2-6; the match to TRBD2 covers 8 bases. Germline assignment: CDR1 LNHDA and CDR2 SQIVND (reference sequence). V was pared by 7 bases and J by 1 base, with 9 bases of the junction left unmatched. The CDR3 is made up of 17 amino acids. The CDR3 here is CASNLPGGGSGANVLTF. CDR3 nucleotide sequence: TGTGCCAGTAACCTACCGGGGGGGGGTTCTGGGGCCAACGTCCTGACTTTC.

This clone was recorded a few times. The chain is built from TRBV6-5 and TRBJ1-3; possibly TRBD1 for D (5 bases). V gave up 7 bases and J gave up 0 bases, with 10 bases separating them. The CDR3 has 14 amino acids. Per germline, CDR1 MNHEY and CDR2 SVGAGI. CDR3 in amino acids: CASTRDVSGNTIYF. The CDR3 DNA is TGTGCCAGCACTCGGGACGTCTCTGGAAACACCATATATTTT.

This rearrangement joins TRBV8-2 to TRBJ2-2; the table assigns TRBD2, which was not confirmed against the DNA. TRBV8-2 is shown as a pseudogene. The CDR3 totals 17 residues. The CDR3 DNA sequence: TGTGGCAGTGACGTACGTATAGGAGGCGTCGACACCGGGGAGCTGTTTTTT. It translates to CGSDVRIGGVDTGELFF.

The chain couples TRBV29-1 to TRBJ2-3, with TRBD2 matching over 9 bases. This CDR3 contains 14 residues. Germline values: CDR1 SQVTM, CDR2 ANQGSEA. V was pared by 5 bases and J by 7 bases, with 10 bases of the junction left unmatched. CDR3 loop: CSVLLAGVTYTQYF. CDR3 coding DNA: TGCAGCGTTCTCTTAGCGGGGGTAACCTATACGCAGTATTTT.

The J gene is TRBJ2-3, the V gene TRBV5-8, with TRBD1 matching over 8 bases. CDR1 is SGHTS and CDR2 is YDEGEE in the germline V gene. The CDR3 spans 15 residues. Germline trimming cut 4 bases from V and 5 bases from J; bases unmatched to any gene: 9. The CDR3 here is CASSDGQGPVDTQYF. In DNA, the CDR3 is TGTGCCAGCAGCGACGGACAGGGTCCAGTAGATACGCAGTATTTT.

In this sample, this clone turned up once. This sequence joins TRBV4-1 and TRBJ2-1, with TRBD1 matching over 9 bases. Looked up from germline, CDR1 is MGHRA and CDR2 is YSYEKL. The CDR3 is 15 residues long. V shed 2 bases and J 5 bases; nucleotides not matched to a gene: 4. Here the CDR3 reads CASSQTGTGHNEQFF. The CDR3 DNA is TGCGCCAGCAGCCAAACCGGGACAGGGCACAATGAGCAGTTCTTC.

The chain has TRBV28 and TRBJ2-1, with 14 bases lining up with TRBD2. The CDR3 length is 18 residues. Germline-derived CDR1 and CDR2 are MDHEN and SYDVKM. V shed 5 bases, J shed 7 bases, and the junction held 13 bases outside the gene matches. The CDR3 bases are TGTGCCAGCAGTCGGACCGGGACTAGCGGGGGCCGGGGGAATGAGCAGTTCTTC. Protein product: CASSRTGTSGGRGNEQFF.

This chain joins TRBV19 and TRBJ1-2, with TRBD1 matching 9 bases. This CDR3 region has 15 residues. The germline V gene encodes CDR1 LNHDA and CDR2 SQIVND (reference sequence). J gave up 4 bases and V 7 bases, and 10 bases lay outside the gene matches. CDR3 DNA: TGTGCCAGTACTCCTGCAAGGGACAGGGTCTATGGCTACACCTTC. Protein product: CASTPARDRVYGYTF.

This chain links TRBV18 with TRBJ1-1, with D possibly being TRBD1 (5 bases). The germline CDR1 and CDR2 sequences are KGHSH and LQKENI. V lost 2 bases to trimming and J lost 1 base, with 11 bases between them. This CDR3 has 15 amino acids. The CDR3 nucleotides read TGTGCCAGCTCACCAATCTCGGGGGAGAACACTGAAGCTTTCTTT. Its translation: CASSPISGENTEAFF.

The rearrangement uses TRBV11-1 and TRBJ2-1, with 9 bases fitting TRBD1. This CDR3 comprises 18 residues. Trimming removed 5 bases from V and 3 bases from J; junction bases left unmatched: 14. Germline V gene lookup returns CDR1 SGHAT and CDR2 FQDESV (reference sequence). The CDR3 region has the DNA TGTGCCAGCAGCCTCGAACTCGGACAGGGGCGAGGCTACAATGAGCAGTTCTTC. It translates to CASSLELGQGRGYNEQFF.

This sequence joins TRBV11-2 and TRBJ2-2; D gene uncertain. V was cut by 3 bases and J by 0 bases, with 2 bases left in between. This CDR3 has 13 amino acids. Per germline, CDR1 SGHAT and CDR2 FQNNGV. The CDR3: CASSFTNTGELFF. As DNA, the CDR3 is TGTGCCAGCAGCTTTACGAACACCGGGGAGCTGTTTTTT. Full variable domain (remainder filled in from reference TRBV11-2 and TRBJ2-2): EAGVAQSPRYKIIEKRQSVAFWCNPISGHATLYWYQQILGQGPKLLIQFQNNGVVDDSQLPKDRFSAERLKGVDSTLKIQPAKLEDSAVYLCASSFTNTGELFFGEGSRLTVL.

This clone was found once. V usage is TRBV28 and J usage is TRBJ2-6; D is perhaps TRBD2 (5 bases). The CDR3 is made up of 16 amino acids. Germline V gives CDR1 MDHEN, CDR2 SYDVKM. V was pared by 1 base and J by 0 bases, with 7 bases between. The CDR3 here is CASSLSGYSGANVLTF. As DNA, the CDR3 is TGTGCCAGCAGTTTATCGGGGTACTCTGGGGCCAACGTCCTGACTTTC.

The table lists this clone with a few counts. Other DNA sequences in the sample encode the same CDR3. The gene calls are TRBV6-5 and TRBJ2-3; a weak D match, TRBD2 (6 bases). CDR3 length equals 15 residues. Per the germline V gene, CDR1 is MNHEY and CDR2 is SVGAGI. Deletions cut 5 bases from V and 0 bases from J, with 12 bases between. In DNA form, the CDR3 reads TGTGCCAGCAGTGGGGGGTCTCTTAGCACAGATACGCAGTATTTT. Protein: CASSGGSLSTDTQYF.

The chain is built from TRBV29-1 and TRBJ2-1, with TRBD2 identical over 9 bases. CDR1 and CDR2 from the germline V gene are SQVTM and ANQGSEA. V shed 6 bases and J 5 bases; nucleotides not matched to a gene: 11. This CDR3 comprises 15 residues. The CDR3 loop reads CSVPGGTSRHNEQFF. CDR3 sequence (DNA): TGCAGCGTGCCAGGTGGGACTAGCAGGCACAATGAGCAGTTCTTC.